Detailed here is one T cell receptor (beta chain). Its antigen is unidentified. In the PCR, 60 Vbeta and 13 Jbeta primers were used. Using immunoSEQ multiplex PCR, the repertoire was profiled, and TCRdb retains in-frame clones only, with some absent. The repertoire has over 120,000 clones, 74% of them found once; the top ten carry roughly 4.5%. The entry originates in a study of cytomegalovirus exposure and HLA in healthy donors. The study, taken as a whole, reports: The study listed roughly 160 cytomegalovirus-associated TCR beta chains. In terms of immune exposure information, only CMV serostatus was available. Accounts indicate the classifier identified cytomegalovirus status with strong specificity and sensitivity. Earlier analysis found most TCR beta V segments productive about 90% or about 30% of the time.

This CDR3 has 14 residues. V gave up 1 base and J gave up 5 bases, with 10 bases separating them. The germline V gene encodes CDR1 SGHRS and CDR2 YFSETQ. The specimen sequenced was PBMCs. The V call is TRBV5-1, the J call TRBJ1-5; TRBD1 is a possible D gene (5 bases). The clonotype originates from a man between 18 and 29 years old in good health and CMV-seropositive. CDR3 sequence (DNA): TGCGCCAGCAGCTTGTGGGGAGGGGATCAGCCCCAGCATTTT. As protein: CASSLWGGDQPQHF.